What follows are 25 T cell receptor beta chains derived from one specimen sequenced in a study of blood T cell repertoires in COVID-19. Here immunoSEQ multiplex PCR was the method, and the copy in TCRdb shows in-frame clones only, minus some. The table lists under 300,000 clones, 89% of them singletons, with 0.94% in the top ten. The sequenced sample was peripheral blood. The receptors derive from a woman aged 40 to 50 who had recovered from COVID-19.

The CDR3 region has the DNA TGTGCCAGCTCTGACAACGTGAACACTGAAGCTTTCTTT. As protein: CASSDNVNTEAFF. The chain carries TRBV11-2 and TRBJ1-1; D call uncertain. Trimming pared 8 bases from V and 0 bases from J, leaving 10 bases between. Looked up from germline, CDR1 is SGHAT and CDR2 is FQNNGV. The CDR3 spans 13 residues. The whole variable domain, filled in from reference TRBV11-2 and TRBJ1-1, reads EAGVAQSPRYKIIEKRQSVAFWCNPISGHATLYWYQQILGQGPKLLIQFQNNGVVDDSQLPKDRFSAERLKGVDSTLKIQPAKLEDSAVYLCASSDNVNTEAFFGQGTRLTVV.

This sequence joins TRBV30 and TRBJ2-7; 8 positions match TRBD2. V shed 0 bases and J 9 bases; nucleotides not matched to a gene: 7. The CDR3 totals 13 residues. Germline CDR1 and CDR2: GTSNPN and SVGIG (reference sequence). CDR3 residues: CAWSVRAGEGQYF. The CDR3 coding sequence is TGTGCCTGGAGTGTACGAGCGGGAGAGGGGCAGTACTTC.

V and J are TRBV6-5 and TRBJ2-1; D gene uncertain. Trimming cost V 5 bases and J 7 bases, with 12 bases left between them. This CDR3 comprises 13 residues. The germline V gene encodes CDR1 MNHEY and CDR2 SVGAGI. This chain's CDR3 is CASSPNESNEQFF. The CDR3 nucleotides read TGTGCCAGCAGTCCAAACGAGAGTAATGAGCAGTTCTTC.

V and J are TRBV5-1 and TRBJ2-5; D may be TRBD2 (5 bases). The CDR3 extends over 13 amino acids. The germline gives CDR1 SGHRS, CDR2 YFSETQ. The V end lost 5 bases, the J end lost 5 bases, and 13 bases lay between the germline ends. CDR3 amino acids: CASSTWERETQYF. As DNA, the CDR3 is TGCGCCAGCAGTACCTGGGAGCGGGAGACCCAGTACTTC.

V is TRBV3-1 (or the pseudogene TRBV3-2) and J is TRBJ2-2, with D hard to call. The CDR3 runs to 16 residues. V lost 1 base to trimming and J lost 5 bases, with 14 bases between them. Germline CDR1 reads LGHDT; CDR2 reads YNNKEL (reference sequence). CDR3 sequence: CASSQGSLSVTGELFF. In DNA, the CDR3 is TGTGCCAGCAGCCAAGGGTCATTGAGCGTGACCGGGGAGCTGTTTTTT.

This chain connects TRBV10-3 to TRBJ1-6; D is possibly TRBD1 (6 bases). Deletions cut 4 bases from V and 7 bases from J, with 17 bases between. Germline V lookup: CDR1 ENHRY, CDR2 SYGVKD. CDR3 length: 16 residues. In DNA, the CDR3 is TGTGCCATCAGTGTTCTAGCGGGGGGCGAGAATTCACCCCTCCACTTT. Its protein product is CAISVLAGGENSPLHF.

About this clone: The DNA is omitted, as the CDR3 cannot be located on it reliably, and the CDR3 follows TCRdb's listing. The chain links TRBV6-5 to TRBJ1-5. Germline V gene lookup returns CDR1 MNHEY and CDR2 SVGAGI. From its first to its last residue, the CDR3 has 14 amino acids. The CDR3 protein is CASSTSQRNQPQHF.

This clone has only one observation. The CDR3 region has the DNA TGTGCCAGCAGCTTGGGCACCCCTGGCACAGATACGCAGTATTTT. This sequence encodes CASSLGTPGTDTQYF. The chain joins TRBV7-2 to TRBJ2-3; no definite D call. This CDR3 is built from 15 residues. V lost 3 bases, J lost 1 base, and 11 bases lay in between. Germline V gene lookup returns CDR1 SGHTA and CDR2 FQGNSA.

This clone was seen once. CDR3 protein: CASSAPRGGPETQYF. The CDR3 nucleotides are TGTGCCAGCAGTGCCCCTCGGGGGGGGCCCGAGACCCAGTACTTC. This chain links TRBV25-1 with TRBJ2-5, with TRBD2 matching over 8 bases. Germline assignment: CDR1 MGHDK and CDR2 SYGVNS. The CDR3 length is 15 residues. V gave up 4 bases and J gave up 5 bases; unmatched junction bases: 9. Filled out from reference TRBV25-1 and TRBJ2-5, the complete variable domain reads EADIYQTPRYLVIGTGKKITLECSQTMGHDKMYWYQQDPGMELHLIHYSYGVNSTEKGDLSSESTVSRIRTEHFPLTLESARPSHTSQYLCASSAPRGGPETQYFGPGTRLLVL.

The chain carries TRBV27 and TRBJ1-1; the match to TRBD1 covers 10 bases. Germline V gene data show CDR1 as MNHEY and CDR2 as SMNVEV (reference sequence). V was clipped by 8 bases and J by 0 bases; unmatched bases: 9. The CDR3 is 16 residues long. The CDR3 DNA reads TGTGCCAGCGTAAGGGGACAGGGGTACGTGAACACTGAAGCTTTCTTT. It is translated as CASVRGQGYVNTEAFF.

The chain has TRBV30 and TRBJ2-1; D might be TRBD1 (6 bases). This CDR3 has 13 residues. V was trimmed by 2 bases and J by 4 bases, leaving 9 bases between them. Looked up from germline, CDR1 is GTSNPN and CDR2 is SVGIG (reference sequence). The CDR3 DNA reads TGTGCCTGGAGTCACGGACAGTACAATGAGCAGTTCTTC. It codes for CAWSHGQYNEQFF.

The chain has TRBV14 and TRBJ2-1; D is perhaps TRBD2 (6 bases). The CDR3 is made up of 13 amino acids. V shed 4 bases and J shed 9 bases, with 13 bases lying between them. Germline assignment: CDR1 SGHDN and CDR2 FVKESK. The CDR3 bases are TGTGCCAGCAGCCGGGTTTGGGGGGTTGAGCAGTTCTTC. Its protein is CASSRVWGVEQFF.

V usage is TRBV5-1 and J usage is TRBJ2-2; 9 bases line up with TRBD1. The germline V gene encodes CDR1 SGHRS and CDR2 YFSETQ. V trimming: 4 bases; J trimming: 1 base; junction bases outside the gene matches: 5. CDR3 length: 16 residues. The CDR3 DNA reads TGCGCCAGCAGCCTAGGGACAGGGATGAACACCGGGGAGCTGTTTTTT. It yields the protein CASSLGTGMNTGELFF.

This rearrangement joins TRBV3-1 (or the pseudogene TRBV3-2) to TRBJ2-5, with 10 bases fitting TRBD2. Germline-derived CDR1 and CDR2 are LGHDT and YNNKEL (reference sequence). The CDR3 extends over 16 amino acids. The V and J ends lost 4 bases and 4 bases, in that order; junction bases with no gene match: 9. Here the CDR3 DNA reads TGTGCCAGCAGCCCAAATAGCGGGAGGCCCGGAGAGACCCAGTACTTC. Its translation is CASSPNSGRPGETQYF.

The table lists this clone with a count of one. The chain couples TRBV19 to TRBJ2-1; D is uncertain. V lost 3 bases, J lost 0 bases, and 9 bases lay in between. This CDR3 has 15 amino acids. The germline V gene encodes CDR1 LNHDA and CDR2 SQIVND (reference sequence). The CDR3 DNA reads TGTGCCAGTAGTATCTCTGCAGGCTCCTACAATGAGCAGTTCTTC. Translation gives CASSISAGSYNEQFF. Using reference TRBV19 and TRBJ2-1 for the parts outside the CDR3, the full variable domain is DGGITQSPKYLFRKEGQNVTLSCEQNLNHDAMYWYRQDPGQGLRLIYYSQIVNDFQKGDIAEGYSVSREKKESFPLTVTSAQKNPTAFYLCASSISAGSYNEQFFGPGTRLTVL.

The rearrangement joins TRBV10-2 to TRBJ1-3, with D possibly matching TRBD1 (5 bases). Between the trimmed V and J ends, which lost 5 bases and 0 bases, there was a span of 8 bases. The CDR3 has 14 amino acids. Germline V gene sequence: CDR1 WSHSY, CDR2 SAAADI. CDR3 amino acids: CASSTGISGNTIYF. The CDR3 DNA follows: TGCGCCAGCAGTACAGGAATCTCTGGAAACACCATATATTTT.

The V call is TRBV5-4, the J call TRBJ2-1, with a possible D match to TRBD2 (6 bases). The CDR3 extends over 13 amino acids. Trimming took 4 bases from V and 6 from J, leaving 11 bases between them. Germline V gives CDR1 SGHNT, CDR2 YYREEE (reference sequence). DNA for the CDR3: TGTGCCAGCAGCGGGGGGACCTTCAATGAGCAGTTCTTC. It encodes CASSGGTFNEQFF. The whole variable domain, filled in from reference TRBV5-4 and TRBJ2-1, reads ETGVTQSPTHLIKTRGQQVTLRCSSQSGHNTVSWYQQALGQGPQFIFQYYREEENGRGNFPPRFSGLQFPNYSSELNVNALELDDSALYLCASSGGTFNEQFFGPGTRLTVL.

The CDR3 bases are TGTGCCAGCAGCCAAGATTTCACTAGCGGGAAGGGTGAGCAGTTCTTC. Residues: CASSQDFTSGKGEQFF. The chain uses TRBV4-2 and TRBJ2-1, with 10 bases that match TRBD2. The CDR3 sequence is 16 residues long. Germline CDR1 is LGHNA and CDR2 is YNFKEQ. The trim removed 0 bases at V and 9 bases at J, leaving 8 bases unmatched.

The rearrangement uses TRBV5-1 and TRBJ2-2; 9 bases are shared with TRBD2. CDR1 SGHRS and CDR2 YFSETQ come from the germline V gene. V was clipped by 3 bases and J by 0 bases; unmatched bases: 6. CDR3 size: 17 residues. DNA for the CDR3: TGCGCCAGCAGCTCCGGGACTAGCCTATCGAACACCGGGGAGCTGTTTTTT. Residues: CASSSGTSLSNTGELFF.

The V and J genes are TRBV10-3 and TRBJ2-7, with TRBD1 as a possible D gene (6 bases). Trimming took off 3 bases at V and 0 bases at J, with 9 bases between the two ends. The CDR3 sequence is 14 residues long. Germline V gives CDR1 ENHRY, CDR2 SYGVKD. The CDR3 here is CAISDTGSSYEQYF. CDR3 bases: TGTGCCATCAGTGACACAGGGAGCTCCTACGAGCAGTACTTC.

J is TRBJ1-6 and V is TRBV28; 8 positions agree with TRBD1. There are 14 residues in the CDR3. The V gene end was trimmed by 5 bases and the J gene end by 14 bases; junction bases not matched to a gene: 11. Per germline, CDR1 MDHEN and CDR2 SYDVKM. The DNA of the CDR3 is TGTGCCAGCAGTAGTGGACAGGGTAGGTTAGCCCTCCACTTT. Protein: CASSSGQGRLALHF.

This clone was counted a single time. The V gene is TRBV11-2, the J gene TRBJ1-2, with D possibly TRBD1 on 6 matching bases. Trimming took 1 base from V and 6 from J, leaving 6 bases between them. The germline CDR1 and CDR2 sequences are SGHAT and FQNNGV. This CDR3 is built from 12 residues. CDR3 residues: CASSLAGDGYTF. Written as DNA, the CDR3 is TGTGCCAGCAGCTTAGCAGGGGATGGCTACACCTTC.

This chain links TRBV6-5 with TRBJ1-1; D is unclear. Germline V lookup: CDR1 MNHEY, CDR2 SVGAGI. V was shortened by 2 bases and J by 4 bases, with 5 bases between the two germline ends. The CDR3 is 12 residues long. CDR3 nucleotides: TGTGCCAGCAGTTACACCGGCACTGAAGCTTTCTTT. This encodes CASSYTGTEAFF.

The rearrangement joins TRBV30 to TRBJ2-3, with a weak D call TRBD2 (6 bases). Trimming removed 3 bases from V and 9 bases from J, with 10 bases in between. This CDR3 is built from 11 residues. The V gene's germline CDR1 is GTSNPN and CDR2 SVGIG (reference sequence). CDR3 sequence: CAWRGGVTQYF. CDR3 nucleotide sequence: TGTGCCTGGAGGGGGGGAGTCACGCAGTATTTT.

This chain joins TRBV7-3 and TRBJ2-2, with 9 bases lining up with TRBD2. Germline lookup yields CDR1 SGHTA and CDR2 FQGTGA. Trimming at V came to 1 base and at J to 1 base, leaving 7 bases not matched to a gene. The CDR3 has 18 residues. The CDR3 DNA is TGTGCCAGCAGCTTAATTGTAGCGGGAGCGGAGAACACCGGGGAGCTGTTTTTT. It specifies CASSLIVAGAENTGELFF. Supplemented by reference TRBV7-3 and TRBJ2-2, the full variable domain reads GAGVSQTPSNKVTEKGKYVELRCDPISGHTALYWYRQSLGQGPEFLIYFQGTGAADDSGLPNDRFFAVRPEGSVSTLKIQRTERGDSAVYLCASSLIVAGAENTGELFFGEGSRLTVL.